This T cell receptor beta chain was retrieved from a study of cytomegalovirus exposure and HLA in healthy donors. Findings and limits, study-wide: Some public TCRs appeared in many individuals, while most sequences were rare. Researchers catalogued 160 or so TCR beta chains as cytomegalovirus-associated.

Comments on this clone: As yet, its antigen is unknown.

The CDR3 has 14 amino acids. Germline values: CDR1 MNHEY, CDR2 SMNVEV (reference sequence). V dropped 4 bases and J dropped 5 bases, with 9 bases sitting between them. Primers included in the PCR were 60 Vbeta and 13 Jbeta primers. Libraries were prepared by immunoSEQ multiplex PCR; TCRdb keeps only in-frame clonotypes and omits some of them. The sample yields under 200,000 clones, around 81% seen once. Sequenced: PBMCs. This TCR was recovered from a woman in her twenties or thirties in good health and CMV-seropositive. This chain connects TRBV27 to TRBJ1-6, with D unclear. The CDR3 DNA reads TGTGCCAGCAGTTCCCTATCCAATAATTCACCCCTCCACTTT. Its protein is CASSSLSNNSPLHF.